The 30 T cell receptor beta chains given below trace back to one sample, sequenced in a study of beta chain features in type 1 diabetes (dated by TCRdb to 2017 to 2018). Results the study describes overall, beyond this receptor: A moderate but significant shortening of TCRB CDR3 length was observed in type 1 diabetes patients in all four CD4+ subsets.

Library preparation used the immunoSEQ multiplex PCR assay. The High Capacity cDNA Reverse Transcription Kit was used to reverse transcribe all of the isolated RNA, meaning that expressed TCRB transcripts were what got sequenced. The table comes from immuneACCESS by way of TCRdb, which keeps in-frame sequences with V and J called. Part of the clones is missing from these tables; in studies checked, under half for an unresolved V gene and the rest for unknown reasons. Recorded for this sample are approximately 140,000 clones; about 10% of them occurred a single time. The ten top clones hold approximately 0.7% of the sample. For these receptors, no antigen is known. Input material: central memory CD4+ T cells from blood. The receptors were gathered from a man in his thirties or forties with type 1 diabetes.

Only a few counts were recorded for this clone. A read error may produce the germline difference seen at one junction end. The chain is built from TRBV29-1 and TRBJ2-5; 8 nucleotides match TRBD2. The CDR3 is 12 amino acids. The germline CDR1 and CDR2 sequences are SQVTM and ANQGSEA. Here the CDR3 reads CSAEAGEETQYF. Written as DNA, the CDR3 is TGCAGCGCTGAAGCGGGGGAGGAGACCCAGTACTTC.

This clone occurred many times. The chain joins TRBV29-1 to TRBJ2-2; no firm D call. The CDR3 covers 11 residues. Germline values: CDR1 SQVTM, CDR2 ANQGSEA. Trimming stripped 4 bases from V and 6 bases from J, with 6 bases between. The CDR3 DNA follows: TGCAGCGTTGCTAATCCCGGGGAGCTGTTTTTT. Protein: CSVANPGELFF.

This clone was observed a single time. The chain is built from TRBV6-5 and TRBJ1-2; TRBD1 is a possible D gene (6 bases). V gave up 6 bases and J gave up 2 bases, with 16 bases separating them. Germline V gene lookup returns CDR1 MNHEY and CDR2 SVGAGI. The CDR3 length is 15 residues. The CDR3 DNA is TGTGCCAGCAGCGGAAGACAGGTCGGGAACTATGGCTACACCTTC. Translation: CASSGRQVGNYGYTF.

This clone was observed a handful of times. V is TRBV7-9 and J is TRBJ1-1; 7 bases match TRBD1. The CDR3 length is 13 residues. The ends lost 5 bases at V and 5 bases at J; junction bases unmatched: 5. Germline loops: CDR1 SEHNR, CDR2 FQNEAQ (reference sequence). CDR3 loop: CASSATGRTEAFF. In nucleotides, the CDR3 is TGTGCCAGCAGCGCGACAGGGAGGACTGAAGCTTTCTTT.

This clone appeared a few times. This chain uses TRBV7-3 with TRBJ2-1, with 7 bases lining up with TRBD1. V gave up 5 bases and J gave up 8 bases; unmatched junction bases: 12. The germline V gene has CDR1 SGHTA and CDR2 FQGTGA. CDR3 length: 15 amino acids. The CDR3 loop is CASSPGQAFTDEQFF. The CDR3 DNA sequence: TGTGCCAGCAGCCCTGGACAGGCCTTTACGGATGAGCAGTTCTTC.

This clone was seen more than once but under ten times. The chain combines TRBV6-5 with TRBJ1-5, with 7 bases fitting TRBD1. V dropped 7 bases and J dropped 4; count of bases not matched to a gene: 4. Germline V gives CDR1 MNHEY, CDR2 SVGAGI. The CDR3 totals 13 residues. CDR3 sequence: CASKQGGNQPQHF. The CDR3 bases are TGTGCCAGCAAGCAGGGGGGAAATCAGCCCCAGCATTTT.

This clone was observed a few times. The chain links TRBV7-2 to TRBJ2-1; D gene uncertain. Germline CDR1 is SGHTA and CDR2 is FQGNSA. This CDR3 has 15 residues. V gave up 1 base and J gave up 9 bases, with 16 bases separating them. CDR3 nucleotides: TGTGCCAGCAGCTTAGTATCCGGGTTTGGCGGTGAGCAGTTCTTC. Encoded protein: CASSLVSGFGGEQFF.

Here the CDR3 DNA reads TGTGCCAGCAGTACCGTCGGGGTAGTGGCAGATACGCAGTATTTT. Amino acids: CASSTVGVVADTQYF. The chain couples TRBV28 to TRBJ2-3; TRBD2 might be the D (5 bases). The germline V gene has CDR1 MDHEN and CDR2 SYDVKM. CDR3 length: 15 residues. Trimming removed 5 bases at V and 4 bases at J, with 16 bases between.

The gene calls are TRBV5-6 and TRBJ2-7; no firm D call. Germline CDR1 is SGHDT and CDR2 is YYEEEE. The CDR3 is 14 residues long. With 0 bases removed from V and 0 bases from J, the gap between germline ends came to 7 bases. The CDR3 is CASSLGGFSYEQYF. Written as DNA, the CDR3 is TGTGCCAGCAGCTTGGGAGGATTCTCCTACGAGCAGTACTTC.

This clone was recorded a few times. CDR3 sequence reads: CASSLQARNQPQHF. The CDR3 region has the DNA TGTGCCAGCAGCTTACAAGCTAGGAATCAGCCCCAGCATTTT. This chain connects TRBV7-2 to TRBJ1-5; D uncertain. This CDR3 contains 14 residues. V was trimmed by 2 bases and J by 4 bases, leaving 9 bases between them. The germline CDR1 and CDR2 sequences are SGHTA and FQGNSA.

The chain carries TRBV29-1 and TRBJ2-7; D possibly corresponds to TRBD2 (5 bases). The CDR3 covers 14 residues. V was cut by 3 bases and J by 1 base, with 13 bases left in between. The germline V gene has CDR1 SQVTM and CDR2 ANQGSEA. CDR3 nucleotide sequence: TGCAGCGTTGACGACGGCTCGGGATCCTACGAGCAGTACTTC. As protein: CSVDDGSGSYEQYF.

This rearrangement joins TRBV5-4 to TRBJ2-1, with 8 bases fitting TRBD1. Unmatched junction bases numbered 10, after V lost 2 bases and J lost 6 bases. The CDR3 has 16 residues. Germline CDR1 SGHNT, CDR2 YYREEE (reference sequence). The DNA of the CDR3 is TGTGCCAGCAGCTTCCCCTCGGGACAGGAGGTCAATGAGCAGTTCTTC. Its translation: CASSFPSGQEVNEQFF.

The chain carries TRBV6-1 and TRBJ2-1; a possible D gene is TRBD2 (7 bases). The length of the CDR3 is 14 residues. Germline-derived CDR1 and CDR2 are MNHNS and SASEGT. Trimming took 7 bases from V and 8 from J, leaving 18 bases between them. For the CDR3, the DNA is TGTGCCAGCACCCCAAGGAGGGGGGGGGATGAGCAGTTCTTC. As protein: CASTPRRGGDEQFF.

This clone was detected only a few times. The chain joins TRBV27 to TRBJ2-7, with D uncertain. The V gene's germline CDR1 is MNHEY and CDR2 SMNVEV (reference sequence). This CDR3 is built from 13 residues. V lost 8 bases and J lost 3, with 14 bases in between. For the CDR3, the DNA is TGTGCCAGCTCCGACAAACCTCACTACGAGCAGTACTTC. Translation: CASSDKPHYEQYF.

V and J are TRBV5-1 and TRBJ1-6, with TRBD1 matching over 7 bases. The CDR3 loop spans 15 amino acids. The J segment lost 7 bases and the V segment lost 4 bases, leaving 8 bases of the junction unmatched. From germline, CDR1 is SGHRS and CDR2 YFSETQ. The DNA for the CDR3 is TGCGCCAGCAGCCTAACCGGGACAGTAAATTCACCCCTCCACTTT. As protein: CASSLTGTVNSPLHF.

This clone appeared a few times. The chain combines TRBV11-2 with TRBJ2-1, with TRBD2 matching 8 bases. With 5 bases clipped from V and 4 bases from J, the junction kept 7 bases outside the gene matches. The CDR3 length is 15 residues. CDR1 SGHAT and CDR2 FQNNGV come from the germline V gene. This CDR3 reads CASSLLLAAYNEQFF. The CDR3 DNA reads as TGTGCCAGCAGCCTGTTACTAGCGGCTTACAATGAGCAGTTCTTC. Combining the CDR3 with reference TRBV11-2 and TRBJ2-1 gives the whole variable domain EAGVAQSPRYKIIEKRQSVAFWCNPISGHATLYWYQQILGQGPKLLIQFQNNGVVDDSQLPKDRFSAERLKGVDSTLKIQPAKLEDSAVYLCASSLLLAAYNEQFFGPGTRLTVL.

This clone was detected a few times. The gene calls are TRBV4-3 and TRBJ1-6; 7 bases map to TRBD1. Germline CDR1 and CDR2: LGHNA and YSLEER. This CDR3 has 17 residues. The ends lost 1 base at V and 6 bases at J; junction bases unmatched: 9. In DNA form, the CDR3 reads TGCGCCAGCAGCCAAGGATCGACAGGGTCCAGTAATTCACCCCTCCACTTT. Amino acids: CASSQGSTGSSNSPLHF.

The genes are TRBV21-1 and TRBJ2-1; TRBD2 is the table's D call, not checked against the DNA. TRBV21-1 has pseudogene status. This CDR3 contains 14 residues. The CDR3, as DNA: TGTGCCATGCGCGGCCGTAGTACCTACAATGAGCAGTTCTTC. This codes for CAMRGRSTYNEQFF.

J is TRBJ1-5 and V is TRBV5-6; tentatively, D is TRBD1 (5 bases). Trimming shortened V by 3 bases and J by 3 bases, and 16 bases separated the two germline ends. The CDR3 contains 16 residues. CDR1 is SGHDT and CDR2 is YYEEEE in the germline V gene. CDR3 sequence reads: CASSSTGVGINQPQHF. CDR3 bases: TGTGCCAGCAGCTCTACGGGGGTGGGGATCAATCAGCCCCAGCATTTT.

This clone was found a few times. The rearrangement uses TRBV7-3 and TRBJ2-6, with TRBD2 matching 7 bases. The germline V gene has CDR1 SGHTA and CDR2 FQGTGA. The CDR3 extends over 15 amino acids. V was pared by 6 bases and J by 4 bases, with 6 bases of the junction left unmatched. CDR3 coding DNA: TGTGCCAGCAGGAAGGGAGGGGACGGGGCCAACGTCCTGACTTTC. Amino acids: CASRKGGDGANVLTF.

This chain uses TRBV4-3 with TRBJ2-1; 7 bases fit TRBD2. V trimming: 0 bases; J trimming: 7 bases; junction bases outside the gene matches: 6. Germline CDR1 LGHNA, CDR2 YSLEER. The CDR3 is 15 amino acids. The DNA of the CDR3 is TGCGCCAGCAGCCAAGATCCTAGCGGACGGAATGAGCAGTTCTTC. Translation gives CASSQDPSGRNEQFF.

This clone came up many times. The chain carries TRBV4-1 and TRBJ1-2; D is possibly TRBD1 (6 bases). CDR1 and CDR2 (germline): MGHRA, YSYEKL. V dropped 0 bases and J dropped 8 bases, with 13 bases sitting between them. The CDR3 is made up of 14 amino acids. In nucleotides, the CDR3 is TGCGCCAGCAGCCAAGATCGGAAGGGACACGGCTACACCTTC. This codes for CASSQDRKGHGYTF.

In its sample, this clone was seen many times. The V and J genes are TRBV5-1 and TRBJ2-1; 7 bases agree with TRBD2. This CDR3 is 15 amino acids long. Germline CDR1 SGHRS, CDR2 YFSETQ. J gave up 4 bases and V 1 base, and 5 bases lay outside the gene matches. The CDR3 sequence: CASSLSAGEYNEQFF. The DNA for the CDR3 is TGCGCCAGCAGCTTGAGTGCGGGGGAGTACAATGAGCAGTTCTTC.

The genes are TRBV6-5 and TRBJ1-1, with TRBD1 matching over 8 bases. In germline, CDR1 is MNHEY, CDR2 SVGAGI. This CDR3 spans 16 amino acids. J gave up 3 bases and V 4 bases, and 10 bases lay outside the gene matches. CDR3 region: CASSSYQGAGDTEAFF. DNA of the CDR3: TGTGCCAGCAGTTCCTACCAGGGGGCAGGAGACACTGAAGCTTTCTTT.

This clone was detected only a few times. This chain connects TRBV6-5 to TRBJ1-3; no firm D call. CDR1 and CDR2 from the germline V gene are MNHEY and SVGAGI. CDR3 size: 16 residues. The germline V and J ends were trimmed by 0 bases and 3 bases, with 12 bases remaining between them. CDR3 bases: TGTGCCAGCAGTTACTCGATACCAGGAGGTGGAAACACCATATATTTT. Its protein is CASSYSIPGGGNTIYF.

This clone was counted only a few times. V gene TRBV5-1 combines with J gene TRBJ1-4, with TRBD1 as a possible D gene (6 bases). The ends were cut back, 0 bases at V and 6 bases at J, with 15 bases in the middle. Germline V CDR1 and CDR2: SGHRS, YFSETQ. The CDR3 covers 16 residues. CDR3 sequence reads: CASSLGPGASDEKLFF. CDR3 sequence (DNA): TGCGCCAGCAGCTTGGGTCCAGGGGCGTCAGATGAAAAACTGTTTTTT.

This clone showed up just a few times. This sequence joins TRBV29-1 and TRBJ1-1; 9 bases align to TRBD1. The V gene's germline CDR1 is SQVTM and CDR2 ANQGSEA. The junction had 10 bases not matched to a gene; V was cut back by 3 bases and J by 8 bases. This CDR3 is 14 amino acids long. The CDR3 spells CSVEKTGGDEEAFF. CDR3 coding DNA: TGCAGCGTTGAGAAGACAGGGGGGGATGAGGAAGCTTTCTTT.

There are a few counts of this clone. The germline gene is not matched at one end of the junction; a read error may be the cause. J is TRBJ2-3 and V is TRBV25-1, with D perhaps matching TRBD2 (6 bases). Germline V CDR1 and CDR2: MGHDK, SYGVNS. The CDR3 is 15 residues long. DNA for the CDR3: TGTGCCAGCAGTGAATGGGGAGGCTCCACAAATACGCAGTATTTT. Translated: CASSEWGGSTNTQYF.

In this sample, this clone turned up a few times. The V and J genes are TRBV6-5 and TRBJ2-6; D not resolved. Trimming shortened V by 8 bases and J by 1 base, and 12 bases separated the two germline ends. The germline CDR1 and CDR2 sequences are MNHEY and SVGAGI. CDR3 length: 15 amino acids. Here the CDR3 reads CASGLPRSGANVLTF. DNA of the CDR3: TGTGCCAGCGGCCTACCTAGGTCTGGGGCCAACGTCCTGACTTTC.

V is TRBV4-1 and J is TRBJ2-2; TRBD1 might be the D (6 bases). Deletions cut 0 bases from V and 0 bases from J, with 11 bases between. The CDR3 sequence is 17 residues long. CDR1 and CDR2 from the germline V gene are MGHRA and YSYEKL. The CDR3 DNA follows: TGCGCCAGCAGCCAAGATGCAGGGGCCACGAACACCGGGGAGCTGTTTTTT. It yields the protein CASSQDAGATNTGELFF.